The clone carrying this TCR beta chain has just a few counts. Its antigen is as yet unknown. Treatment: approximately 9-day PBMC culture with coronavirus spike peptide pools or control peptides (ViraFEST assay). When 10 days of culture had elapsed, CD4+ T cells were isolated by negative selection. These data come from a study of vaccination and CD4 T cells after COVID-19. About the study: Post-COVID sampling occurred a median approximately 99 days after diagnosis (range 35 to 161). Stimulation of cells relied on overlapping spike peptides derived from SARS-CoV-2, HCoV-NL63, HCoV-OC43 and HCoV-229E.

Scientists ran DNA taken from cultured CD4+ T cells through the Oncomine TCR Beta short-read assay for sequencing. From CD4+ T cells that had been cultured, genomic DNA was extracted. MiXCR, run by TCRdb on the PCR reads, gives a single entry per CDR3 protein. Found here are 12,000 to 15,000 distinct CDR3 sequences, roughly 61% of them singletons; the top ten hold over 11%. The length of the CDR3 is 15 residues. V was trimmed by 2 bases and J by 3 bases, leaving 10 bases between them. CDR1 and CDR2 from the germline V gene are MGHDK and SYGVNS. The TCR comes from a human donor who had recovered from COVID-19. Input material: CD4+ T cells from blood, cultured in vitro. The chain carries TRBV25-1 and TRBJ2-2; weak D call: TRBD1 (6 bases). DNA for the CDR3: TGTGCCAGCAGTGAACAGGGGCTACACACCGGGGAGCTGTTTTTT. This sequence encodes CASSEQGLHTGELFF.